This T cell receptor (beta chain) was identified during a study of blood T cell repertoires in COVID-19. Study at large: Sites across the United States, Italy and Spain contributed samples from acute and convalescent COVID-19. In each case, the material was cDNA or gDNA derived from T cells, B-cell-depleted T cells, or PBMCs.

Germline CDR1 reads MGHRA; CDR2 reads YSYEKL. Deletions cut 0 bases from V and 3 bases from J, with 9 bases between. The CDR3 extends over 14 amino acids. Per the study methods: Reference gene primer amplification gave nucleated cell count estimates. Assay: immunoSEQ multiplex PCR; the TCRdb copy retains only in-frame clones and omits some. That table supplies the V and J calls and clone size; D and trimming were determined from the DNA. In the table there are fewer than 90,000 clones, around 86% of which are singletons. The clonotype was recovered from a man aged 25-45 years with acute or convalescent COVID-19. The genes are TRBV4-1 and TRBJ2-7; unclear D gene. The sequencing input was peripheral blood. CDR3 protein: CASSQERSGYEQYF. In DNA, the CDR3 is TGCGCCAGCAGCCAAGAGCGTAGTGGCTACGAGCAGTACTTC.